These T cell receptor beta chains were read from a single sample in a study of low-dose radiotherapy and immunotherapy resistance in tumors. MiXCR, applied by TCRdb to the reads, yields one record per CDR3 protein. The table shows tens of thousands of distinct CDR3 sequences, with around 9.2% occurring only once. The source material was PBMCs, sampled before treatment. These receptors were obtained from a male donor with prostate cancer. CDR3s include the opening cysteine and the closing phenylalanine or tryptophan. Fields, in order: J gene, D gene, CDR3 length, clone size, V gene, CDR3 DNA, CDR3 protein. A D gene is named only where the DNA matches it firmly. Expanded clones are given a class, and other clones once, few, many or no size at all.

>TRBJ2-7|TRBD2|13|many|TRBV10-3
TGTGCCATCAGTGAGGCGGGAGAGACCGAGCAGTACTTC
CAISEAGETEQYF
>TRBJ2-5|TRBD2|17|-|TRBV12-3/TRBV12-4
TGTGCCAGCAGATACACTACCGGGACTAGCGGCCAAGAGACCCAGTACTTC
CASRYTTGTSGQETQYF
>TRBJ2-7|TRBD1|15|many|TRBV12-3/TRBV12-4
TGTGCCAGCAGTCCGAGGACAGGGAGAAACTACGAGCAGTACTTC
CASSPRTGRNYEQYF
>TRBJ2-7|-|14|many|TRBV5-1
TGCGCCAGCAGCTTGCAGGGTCAGCCGGATGAGCAGTACTTC
CASSLQGQPDEQYF
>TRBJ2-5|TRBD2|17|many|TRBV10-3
TGTGCCATCAGTGCCGGGACTAGCGGGATCTGGCAAGAGACCCAGTACTTC
CAISAGTSGIWQETQYF
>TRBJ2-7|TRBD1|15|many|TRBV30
TGTGCCTGGAGCGTCCTCCAAGGGGGCCCTTACGAGCAGTACTTC
CAWSVLQGGPYEQYF
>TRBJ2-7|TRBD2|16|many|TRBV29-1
TGCAGCGGAATTGGGTCACTAGCGGGAGAGTCCTACGAGCAGTACTTC
CSGIGSLAGESYEQYF
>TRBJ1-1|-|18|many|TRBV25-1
TGTGCCAGCAGTGAAAATAAAGGGTTCTTATATTTGAACACTGAAGCTTTCTTT
CASSENKGFLYLNTEAFF
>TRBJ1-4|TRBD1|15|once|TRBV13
TGTGCCAGCAGCTACGGGACAGGGGGCGGTGAAAAACTGTTTTTT
CASSYGTGGGEKLFF
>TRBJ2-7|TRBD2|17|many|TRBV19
TGTGCCAGTAGTAACCCGGGTAGCGGGAGGCCCATCGGCGAGCAGTACTTC
CASSNPGSGRPIGEQYF